Listed below are T cell receptor beta chains from one sample, sequenced in a study of persistence of HIV-infected CD4 T cells. These receptors have no identified antigens. Sequencing used immunoSEQ multiplex PCR; TCRdb keeps in-frame clones, though not all of them. The sample lists roughly 60,000 clones, about four fifths seen once, with roughly 1.8% in the top ten. The source was CD4+ T cells sorted from PBMCs after roughly 18-hour stimulation, collected from a patient who received antiretroviral therapy. All receptors derive from an adult man with HIV who was CMV-seropositive. Each CDR3 is given with its conserved first and last residue. The D gene is left open where the match is weak. Some rows have no size entry. The others give once, few or many, or a class for an expanded clone.

j_call clone_size v_call d_call cdr3_aa cdr3_nt
TRBJ1-1 few TRBV12-3/TRBV12-4 . CASSLHGGEAFF TGTGCCAGCAGTTTGCATGGGGGCGAAGCTTTCTTT
TRBJ1-2 few TRBV19 . CASSIGTGGGYTF TGTGCCAGTAGTATCGGGACCGGCGGAGGCTACACCTTC
TRBJ1-5 . TRBV12-3/TRBV12-4 . CASNLNDQPQHF TGTGCCAGCAACCTTAACGATCAGCCCCAGCATTTT
TRBJ1-4 . TRBV18 . CASSPDHEKLFF TGTGCCAGCTCACCCGACCATGAAAAACTGTTTTTT
TRBJ2-7 . TRBV6-5 TRBD1 CASSYSNRGTAEQYF TGTGCCAGCAGTTACTCGAACAGGGGGACGGCCGAGCAGTACTTC
TRBJ1-1 . TRBV7-8 . CASSLVGADYAEAFF TGTGCCAGCAGCTTAGTAGGGGCCGATTATGCTGAAGCTTTCTTT
TRBJ1-4 . TRBV7-9 . CASSLERTYEKLFF TGTGCCAGCAGCTTAGAGCGGACTTATGAAAAACTGTTTTTT
TRBJ1-2 once TRBV5-1 . CASSLEGGQVYGYTF TGCGCCAGCAGCTTGGAAGGGGGGCAGGTCTATGGCTACACCTTC
TRBJ1-1 . TRBV18 . CASSLDWGEKAFF TGTGCCAGCTCACTTGATTGGGGGGAGAAAGCTTTCTTT
TRBJ2-2 . TRBV19 . CASSIGYSGQNTGELFF TGTGCCAGTAGTATTGGGTATTCGGGACAGAACACCGGGGAGCTGTTTTTT
TRBJ1-5 few TRBV7-8 . CASSLQGNQPQHF TGTGCCAGCAGCTTACAGGGCAATCAGCCCCAGCATTTT
TRBJ2-7 once TRBV5-1 TRBD1 CASSFTGDPLYEQYF TGCGCCAGCAGCTTTACAGGGGACCCCCTCTACGAGCAGTACTTC
TRBJ2-3 . TRBV6-5 TRBD2 CASSKTSGRTDTQYF TGTGCCAGCAGCAAGACTAGCGGGCGCACAGATACGCAGTATTTT
TRBJ2-7 . TRBV2 . CASTSDSVYEQYF TGTGCCAGCACCTCAGACAGCGTTTACGAGCAGTACTTC
TRBJ1-2 . TRBV3-1/TRBV3-2 . CASSQPRGGYTF TGTGCCAGCAGCCAACCCCGCGGGGGCTACACCTTC
TRBJ1-1 few TRBV6-5 . CASQEGWGLNTEAFF TGTGCCAGTCAGGAGGGGTGGGGTTTGAACACTGAAGCTTTCTTT
TRBJ1-1 . TRBV2 . CASSSGPGRTEAFF TGTGCCAGCAGTTCGGGACCGGGCAGAACTGAAGCTTTCTTT
TRBJ1-4 . TRBV4-1 TRBD1 CASSQDTGVTNEKLFF TGCGCCAGCAGCCAAGATACAGGGGTAACTAATGAAAAACTGTTTTTT
TRBJ2-7 . TRBV3-1/TRBV3-2 . CASSQGERSSYEQYF TGTGCCAGCAGCCAAGGGGAACGTAGCTCCTACGAGCAGTACTTC
TRBJ1-2 . TRBV6-5 . CASSYGQNYGYTF TGTGCCAGCAGTTACGGCCAGAACTATGGCTACACCTTC
TRBJ1-6 . TRBV5-6 . CASSLNSDSPLHF TGTGCCAGCAGCTTAAATTCCGATTCACCCCTCCACTTT
TRBJ1-5 . TRBV6-5 TRBD1 CASRYSQGAGQPQHF TGTGCCAGCAGATATAGTCAGGGGGCCGGTCAGCCCCAGCATTTT
TRBJ2-7 . TRBV6-5 . CASSSLRRSSYEQYF TGTGCCAGCAGCTCACTAAGGCGAAGCTCCTACGAGCAGTACTTC
TRBJ2-7 . TRBV2 . CASSVLTGVISGEQYF TGTGCCAGCAGTGTTTTAACGGGGGTTATCTCGGGAGAGCAGTACTTC
TRBJ1-2 medium-sized TRBV2 . CASSEGGGIWYGYTF TGTGCCAGCAGTGAGGGAGGAGGGATTTGGTATGGCTACACCTTC
TRBJ2-2 . TRBV7-6 . CASSLSPGRTGELFF TGTGCCAGCAGCTTAAGCCCGGGACGAACCGGGGAGCTGTTTTTT
TRBJ1-2 . TRBV6-5 TRBD1 CASNRQGSNYGYTF TGTGCCAGCAACCGACAGGGATCTAACTATGGCTACACCTTC
TRBJ1-1 . TRBV19 TRBD1 CASSPQWTGEAFF TGTGCCAGTAGTCCCCAATGGACAGGAGAAGCTTTCTTT
TRBJ2-7 few TRBV7-2 . CASSFGLNYEQYF TGTGCCAGCAGCTTCGGACTTAACTACGAGCAGTACTTC
TRBJ1-2 . TRBV4-1 . CASSPPNTYYGYTF TGCGCCAGCAGCCCCCCAAATACGTACTATGGCTACACCTTC
TRBJ1-1 . TRBV5-1 TRBD1 CASSLNTGVAFF TGCGCCAGCAGTCTTAATACAGGGGTGGCTTTCTTT
TRBJ1-5 few TRBV9 TRBD1 CASSVGVGTGDQPQHF TGTGCCAGCAGCGTAGGAGTCGGGACAGGTGACCAGCCCCAGCATTTT
TRBJ2-1 . TRBV4-2 . CASSQDGVGEQFF TGTGCCAGCAGCCAAGACGGGGTTGGTGAGCAGTTCTTC
TRBJ1-1 . TRBV6-5 . CASRGPMMNTEAFF TGTGCCAGCCGAGGGCCGATGATGAACACTGAAGCTTTCTTT
TRBJ1-2 . TRBV4-2 TRBD1 CASSQPGQGPGYTF TGTGCCAGCAGCCAGCCCGGACAGGGACCTGGCTACACCTTC
TRBJ2-7 once TRBV5-5 TRBD2 CASSSGLAGGPYEQYF TGTGCCAGCAGTTCTGGACTAGCGGGGGGCCCATACGAGCAGTACTTC
TRBJ1-1 . TRBV28 TRBD1 CASSPGGELTEAFF TGTGCCAGTTCACCAGGGGGGGAATTGACTGAAGCTTTCTTT
TRBJ1-4 . TRBV25-1 . CASSELVAAGEKLFF TGTGCCAGCAGTGAGTTAGTGGCGGCTGGTGAAAAACTGTTTTTT
TRBJ1-2 . TRBV12-3/TRBV12-4 . CASSLEGGYGYTF TGTGCCAGCAGTTTGGAGGGCGGGTATGGCTACACCTTC
TRBJ2-3 . TRBV24-1 . CATSDPTTGTFPDTQYF TGTGCCACCAGTGACCCCACGACCGGGACTTTTCCAGATACGCAGTATTTT